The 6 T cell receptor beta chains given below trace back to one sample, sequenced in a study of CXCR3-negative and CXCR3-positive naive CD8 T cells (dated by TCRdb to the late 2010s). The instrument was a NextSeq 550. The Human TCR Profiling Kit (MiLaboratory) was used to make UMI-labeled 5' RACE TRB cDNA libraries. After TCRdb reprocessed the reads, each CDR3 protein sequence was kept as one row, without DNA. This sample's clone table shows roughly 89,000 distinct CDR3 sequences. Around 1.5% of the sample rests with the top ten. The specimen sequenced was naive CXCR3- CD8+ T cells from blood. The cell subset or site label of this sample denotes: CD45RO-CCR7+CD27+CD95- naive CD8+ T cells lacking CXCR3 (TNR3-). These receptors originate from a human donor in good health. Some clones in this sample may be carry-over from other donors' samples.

The CDR3 reads CASSLVEGTQETQYF. V gene TRBV7-9 combines with J gene TRBJ2-5; TCRdb gives TRBD2 as the D gene, but with no DNA this cannot be confirmed. Germline CDR1 is SEHNR and CDR2 is FQNEAQ (reference sequence). This CDR3 is 15 amino acids long.

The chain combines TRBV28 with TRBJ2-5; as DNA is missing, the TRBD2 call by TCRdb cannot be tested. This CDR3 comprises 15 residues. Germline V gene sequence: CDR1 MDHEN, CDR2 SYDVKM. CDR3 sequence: CASSFTSGSRETQYF.

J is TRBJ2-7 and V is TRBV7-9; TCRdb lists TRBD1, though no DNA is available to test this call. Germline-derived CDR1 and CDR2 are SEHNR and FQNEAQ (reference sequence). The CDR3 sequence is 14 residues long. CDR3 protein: CASSPDRHVHEQYF.

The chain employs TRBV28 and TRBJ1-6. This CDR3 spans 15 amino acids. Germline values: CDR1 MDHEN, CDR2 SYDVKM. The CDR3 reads CASSFGAPYNSPLHF. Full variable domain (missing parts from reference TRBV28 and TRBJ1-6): DVKVTQSSRYLVKRTGEKVFLECVQDMDHENMFWYRQDPGLGLRLIYFSYDVKMKEKGDIPEGYSVSREKKERFSLILESASTNQTSMYLCASSFGAPYNSPLHFGNGTRLTVT.

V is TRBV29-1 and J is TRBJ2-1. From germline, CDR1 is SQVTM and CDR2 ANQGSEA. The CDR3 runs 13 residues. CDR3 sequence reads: CSVESPNYNEQFF.

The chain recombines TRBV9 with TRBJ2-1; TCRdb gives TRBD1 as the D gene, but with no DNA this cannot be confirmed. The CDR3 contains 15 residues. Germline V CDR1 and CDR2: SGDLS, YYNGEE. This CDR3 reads CASSVGGGSYNEQFF.